This T cell receptor beta chain comes out of a study of blood T cell repertoires in COVID-19. Using immunoSEQ multiplex PCR, the repertoire was profiled, and TCRdb retains in-frame clones only, with some absent. Here the sample spans under 200,000 clones, around nine tenths being singletons. With V trimmed by 6 bases and J by 3 bases, 5 bases remained unmatched. The CDR3 is 14 residues long. Germline V gene lookup returns CDR1 MDHEN and CDR2 SYDVKM. The TCR comes from a woman between 70 and 85 years old with COVID-19, enrolled during active disease. This chain links TRBV28 with TRBJ1-2, with 9 positions matching TRBD1. Sample: peripheral blood. The CDR3 bases are TGTGCCAGCAGGGGACAGGGTTCGGACTATGGCTACACCTTC. This codes for CASRGQGSDYGYTF.